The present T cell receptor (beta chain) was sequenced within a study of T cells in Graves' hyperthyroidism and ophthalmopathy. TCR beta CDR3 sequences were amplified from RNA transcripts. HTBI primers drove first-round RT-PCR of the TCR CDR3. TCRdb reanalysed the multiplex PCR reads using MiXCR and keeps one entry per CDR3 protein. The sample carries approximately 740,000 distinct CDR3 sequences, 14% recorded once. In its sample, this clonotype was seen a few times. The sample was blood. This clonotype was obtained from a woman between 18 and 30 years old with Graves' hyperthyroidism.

CDR3 bases: TGTGCCAGCAGTTTAGAGGGGACAAGGGTCCGCTTGACTGAAGCTTTCTTT. Translated: CASSLEGTRVRLTEAFF. This chain links TRBV12-3 or TRBV12-4 with TRBJ1-1, with D possibly being TRBD1 (6 bases). The germline V and J ends were trimmed by 1 base and 5 bases, with 20 bases remaining between them. This CDR3 comprises 17 residues.